This is a list of T cell receptor beta chains from one sample in a study of blood T cell repertoires in COVID-19. TCRdb keeps only in-frame clones here, not all; method: immunoSEQ multiplex PCR. The table lists about 220,000 clones, approximately 83% of them singletons, with roughly 3% in the top ten. Sequencing was performed on peripheral blood. The receptors shown here come from a woman in her twenties or thirties who had recovered from COVID-19. Each CDR3 is given with its conserved first and last residue. The D gene is left open where the match is weak. Only part of the rows carry a size: once, few, many, or a class if the clone is expanded.

v_gene	j_gene	d_gene	abundance	CDR3aa	CDR3nt
TRBV30	TRBJ1-4	NA	NA	CAWSLSGVDEKLFF	TGTGCCTGGAGTCTCTCGGGGGTCGATGAAAAACTGTTTTTT
TRBV19	TRBJ2-2	TRBD1	NA	CASSVRGFTGELFF	TGTGCCAGTAGTGTCAGGGGGTTTACCGGGGAGCTGTTTTTT
TRBV28	TRBJ2-1	TRBD2	NA	CASSFLAGGSHEQFF	TGTGCCAGCAGTTTTTTAGCGGGAGGTTCACATGAGCAGTTCTTC
TRBV23-1	TRBJ2-1	TRBD2	NA	CARRLKTSDNGNEQFF	TGCGCCAGGCGACTTAAGACTAGCGATAACGGCAATGAGCAGTTCTTC
TRBV11-1	TRBJ2-1	NA	NA	CASSLKSLRTSEQFF	TGTGCCAGCAGCTTAAAGTCCCTCCGTACTAGTGAGCAGTTCTTC
TRBV14	TRBJ2-1	NA	NA	CASSHESYRAGINEQFF	TGTGCCAGCAGCCACGAGTCGTACAGGGCAGGGATCAATGAGCAGTTCTTC
TRBV7-4	TRBJ1-4	NA	NA	CASSLDWFPTEVYEKLFF	TGTGCCAGCAGCTTAGACTGGTTCCCGACGGAGGTTTATGAAAAACTGTTTTTT
TRBV25-1	TRBJ2-5	NA	NA	CASSELGKRETQYF	TGTGCCAGCAGTGAATTGGGTAAGCGAGAGACCCAGTACTTC
TRBV4-1	TRBJ2-3	NA	NA	CASSQGGDTQYF	TGCGCCAGCAGCCAAGGAGGTGATACGCAGTATTTT
TRBV29-1	TRBJ2-6	NA	NA	CSARSSYSGANVLTF	TGCAGCGCTCGAAGTAGCTACTCTGGGGCCAACGTCCTGACTTTC
TRBV2	TRBJ1-6	NA	NA	CASSEQGFGVGNSPLHF	TGTGCCAGCAGTGAACAGGGGTTCGGGGTGGGGAATTCACCCCTCCACTTT
TRBV6-4	TRBJ1-3	NA	NA	CASSAPRGLSSGNTIYF	TGTGCCAGCAGTGCCCCTCGCGGGTTAAGCTCTGGAAACACCATATATTTT
TRBV19	TRBJ1-2	NA	NA	CASSIVGTNTGYTF	TGTGCCAGTAGTATAGTGGGGACTAACACTGGCTACACCTTC
TRBV10-3	TRBJ1-2	NA	NA	CAIRRVYRDGYTF	TGTGCCATCCGTCGGGTTTATCGGGATGGCTACACCTTC
TRBV18	TRBJ2-7	NA	NA	CASSPPTRTYEQYF	TGTGCCAGCTCACCACCGACTAGAACCTACGAGCAGTACTTC
TRBV19	TRBJ1-5	NA	NA	CASSIFLETAYSNQPQHF	TGTGCCAGTAGTATCTTCCTGGAGACAGCCTATAGCAATCAGCCCCAGCATTTT
TRBV28	TRBJ2-1	TRBD2	NA	CASSLSYGRADNEQFF	TGTGCCAGCAGTTTATCATACGGGAGGGCCGACAATGAGCAGTTCTTC
TRBV18	TRBJ1-4	NA	NA	CASSQGIWGEKLFF	TGTGCCAGCTCGCAGGGAATATGGGGTGAAAAACTGTTTTTT
TRBV7-8	TRBJ1-6	NA	NA	CASSSPWGLGSPLHF	TGTGCCAGCAGCTCCCCGTGGGGGCTGGGCTCACCCCTCCACTTT
TRBV5-4	TRBJ1-3	NA	NA	CASSLDYSGTGNTIYF	TGTGCCAGCAGCTTGGATTACAGCGGTACCGGAAACACCATATATTTT
TRBV10-1	TRBJ2-2	NA	NA	CASSVLAPAGELFF	TGCGCCAGCAGTGTCCTAGCTCCGGCCGGGGAGCTGTTTTTT
TRBV5-1	TRBJ2-7	NA	NA	CASTPGGSGGAEQYF	TGCGCCAGCACCCCTGGGGGGTCCGGGGGAGCCGAGCAGTACTTC
TRBV9	TRBJ2-7	NA	NA	CASSLGLNVYEQYF	TGTGCCAGCAGCTTGGGACTGAACGTCTACGAGCAGTACTTC
TRBV5-1	TRBJ2-7	TRBD1	NA	CASRRGQVTYEQYF	TGCGCCAGCAGGAGGGGACAGGTAACCTACGAGCAGTACTTC
TRBV18	TRBJ2-7	TRBD2	once	CASSPGLAGGYEQYF	TGTGCCAGCTCCCCGGGACTAGCGGGGGGCTACGAGCAGTACTTC
TRBV5-1	TRBJ2-3	TRBD2	NA	CASSPWGLASDTQYF	TGCGCCAGCAGCCCCTGGGGACTAGCATCAGATACGCAGTATTTT
TRBV28	TRBJ2-1	TRBD2	NA	CASSLFGGDWYNEQFF	TGTGCCAGCAGTTTATTTGGGGGGGACTGGTACAATGAGCAGTTCTTC
TRBV27	TRBJ2-1	NA	NA	CATLPAGPYNEQFF	TGTGCCACCCTCCCAGCGGGCCCCTACAATGAGCAGTTCTTC
TRBV7-3	TRBJ2-3	TRBD2	NA	CASSPHSGSGADTQYF	TGTGCCAGCAGCCCACATAGCGGGAGTGGAGCAGATACGCAGTATTTT
TRBV28	TRBJ1-1	TRBD1	NA	CASRTQGGNTEAFF	TGTGCCAGCAGGACACAGGGGGGGAACACTGAAGCTTTCTTT
TRBV30	TRBJ1-5	TRBD1	NA	CAWTGQGSRPQHF	TGTGCCTGGACGGGACAGGGGTCACGGCCCCAGCATTTT
TRBV6-5	TRBJ2-2	TRBD1	NA	CASLTGGGELFF	TGTGCCAGCCTAACAGGGGGAGGGGAGCTGTTTTTT
TRBV30	TRBJ1-2	TRBD1	NA	CAWSVRTGKVYYGYTF	TGTGCCTGGAGTGTACGGACAGGGAAGGTTTACTATGGCTACACCTTC
TRBV30	TRBJ1-4	TRBD1	NA	CASRDREDLVLFF	TGTGCCTCCCGGGACAGGGAGGACCTCGTACTGTTTTTT
TRBV11-3	TRBJ1-1	NA	NA	CASSLGATEYTEAFF	TGTGCCAGCAGCTTAGGGGCGACAGAGTACACTGAAGCTTTCTTT
TRBV5-5	TRBJ2-7	TRBD1	NA	CASSLQADRGYEQYF	TGTGCCAGCAGCCTCCAGGCGGACAGGGGCTACGAGCAGTACTTC
TRBV30	TRBJ1-2	NA	NA	CAWSGGHYGYTF	TGTGCCTGGAGTGGTGGGCATTATGGCTACACCTTC
TRBV28	TRBJ2-7	TRBD2	NA	CASSLTSGRVNEQYF	TGTGCCAGCAGTTTGACTAGCGGGAGGGTCAACGAGCAGTACTTC
TRBV18	TRBJ2-2	TRBD2	few	CASSPASGRHTGELFF	TGTGCCAGCTCACCCGCTAGCGGGAGGCACACCGGGGAGCTGTTTTTT
TRBV14	TRBJ1-2	TRBD1	NA	CASSPRQAFGQDGYTF	TGTGCCAGCAGCCCCCGACAGGCCTTTGGACAGGATGGCTACACCTTC